This T cell receptor (beta chain) was sequenced for a study of blood T cell repertoires in COVID-19. Study background: Nucleic acid was either cDNA or gDNA, and it came from T cells, B-cell-depleted T cells, or PBMCs.

This CDR3 region has 12 residues. The ends were cut back, 2 bases at V and 2 bases at J, with 4 bases in the middle. In the original workflow: Cell counts per sample came from amplifying reference gene primers. The assay was immunoSEQ multiplex PCR, and TCRdb's table has in-frame clones only and misses some. V, J and clone size reflect that table, while D and trimming were determined from the DNA. The profile shows approximately 200,000 clones, almost 90% of them singletons. The specimen was peripheral blood. The J gene is TRBJ2-7, the V gene TRBV12-3 or TRBV12-4; D call uncertain. The TCR originated in an older woman with acute or convalescent COVID-19. The CDR3 nucleotides read TGTGCCAGCAGTTTACAGGCCTACGAGCAGTACTTC. Encoded protein: CASSLQAYEQYF.